This T cell receptor (beta chain) derives from a study of blood T cell repertoires in COVID-19. Only in-frame clones appear in the TCRdb table, and some are missing; sequencing was by immunoSEQ multiplex PCR. The sample has 100,000 to 150,000 clones, 80% seen once. Germline V gene sequence: CDR1 MDHEN, CDR2 SYDVKM. V dropped 6 bases and J dropped 0; count of bases not matched to a gene: 6. The CDR3 is 18 residues long. The chain has TRBV28 and TRBJ2-1, with TRBD2 identical over 15 bases. The clonotype was recovered from a human donor in a cohort sampled during active COVID-19. The sample taken for sequencing was peripheral blood. The chain's CDR3 is CASSLGLAGGSSYNEQFF. The CDR3 DNA follows: TGTGCCAGCAGCCTCGGACTAGCGGGAGGGAGCTCCTACAATGAGCAGTTCTTC.